This entry lists 18 T cell receptor beta chains sequenced from one sample in a study of blood T cells in healthy people across ages. Combining a sample-barcoded 5' primer with a J-beta primer mix, a second PCR ran for 7 to 11 cycles. From the 5' RACE reads, TCRdb called clonotypes with MiXCR, one entry per CDR3 protein. This table holds about 930,000 distinct CDR3 sequences, around 29% found once. This sample was shared with a second study, whose subject was T cells of mothers and their children.

Sequencing input: blood. These receptors were obtained from a middle-aged woman in good health.

The table lists this clonotype with a few counts. The V and J genes are TRBV7-2 and TRBJ1-2; D may be TRBD1 (5 bases). Between the trimmed V and J ends, which lost 4 bases and 7 bases, there was a span of 13 bases. The CDR3 spans 13 residues. Germline V gives CDR1 SGHTA, CDR2 FQGNSA. The DNA of the CDR3 is TGTGCCAGCAGCTCCGCAGGGTTCTCTGGCTACACCTTC. Its translation: CASSSAGFSGYTF.

This clonotype appeared a few times. The chain combines TRBV7-6 with TRBJ2-3; TRBD1 aligns across 9 bases. Unmatched junction bases numbered 5, after V lost 0 bases and J lost 4 bases. CDR3 length: 16 residues. Per germline, CDR1 SGHVS and CDR2 FNYEAQ. DNA for the CDR3: TGTGCCAGCAGCTTAGCGGCCCGACAGGGGGCAGATACGCAGTATTTT. As protein: CASSLAARQGADTQYF.

J is TRBJ2-1 and V is TRBV24-1; 11 bases align to TRBD2. Germline V gene data show CDR1 as KGHDR and CDR2 as SFDVKD. The CDR3 length is 16 residues. After removal of 2 bases from V and 2 bases from J, the junction contained 1 base not matched to a gene. CDR3 protein: CATSDSSGGTYNEQFF. The CDR3 DNA reads TGTGCCACCAGTGATTCTAGCGGGGGGACCTACAATGAGCAGTTCTTC.

This clonotype has a count of ten or more. The chain combines TRBV5-1 with TRBJ2-7, with 7 nucleotides matching TRBD1. After removal of 4 bases from V and 2 bases from J, the junction contained 3 bases not matched to a gene. The CDR3 is 13 amino acids. The germline CDR1 and CDR2 sequences are SGHRS and YFSETQ. CDR3 residues: CASSKDRPYEQYF. For the CDR3, the DNA is TGCGCCAGCAGCAAGGACAGGCCCTACGAGCAGTACTTC.

In its sample, this clonotype was seen a few times. The CDR3 reads CASRTDRAVMNTEAFF. The CDR3 DNA is TGTGCCAGCAGGACCGACAGAGCCGTTATGAACACTGAAGCTTTCTTT. The rearrangement joins TRBV12-3 or TRBV12-4 to TRBJ1-1, with D tentatively TRBD1 (5 bases). V lost 6 bases to trimming and J lost 0 bases, with 17 bases between them. The CDR3 is made up of 16 amino acids.

This clonotype was detected many times. The chain combines TRBV7-2 with TRBJ2-3; 7 nucleotides match TRBD1. The CDR3 is 14 amino acids. V lost 7 bases and J lost 4; bases outside the gene matches: 8. Germline lookup yields CDR1 SGHTA and CDR2 FQGNSA. CDR3 amino acids: CASIIGGASDTQYF. The DNA for the CDR3 is TGTGCCAGCATCATAGGGGGCGCCTCAGATACGCAGTATTTT.

V and J are TRBV24-1 and TRBJ2-1; 7 bases align to TRBD2. The CDR3 spans 15 residues. CDR1 is KGHDR, CDR2 SFDVKD, per germline. V lost 1 base to trimming and J lost 5 bases; unmatched junction nucleotides: 4. Here the CDR3 reads CATSDLGRGNNEQFF. As DNA, the CDR3 is TGTGCCACCAGTGATTTAGGGCGGGGGAACAATGAGCAGTTCTTC.

This sequence joins TRBV7-6 and TRBJ2-7, with D maybe TRBD2 (6 bases). The length of the CDR3 is 12 residues. V was cut by 5 bases and J by 9 bases, with 14 bases left in between. Germline CDR1 and CDR2: SGHVS and FNYEAQ. The CDR3 nucleotides are TGTGCCAGCAGCCTAGGGTTGGGAGGGCAGTACTTC. This gives the protein CASSLGLGGQYF.

This sequence joins TRBV15 and TRBJ1-5; possible D gene TRBD1, 5 bases. Germline CDR1 is LNHNV and CDR2 is YYDKDF (reference sequence). The ends were cut back, 0 bases at V and 1 base at J, with 7 bases in the middle. The CDR3 is 15 amino acids. The chain's CDR3 is CATSRDPGSNQPQHF. In nucleotides, the CDR3 is TGTGCCACCAGCAGAGATCCAGGGAGCAATCAGCCCCAGCATTTT.

A few counts support this clonotype. The chain carries TRBV7-2 and TRBJ2-5; D is unclear. V gave up 1 base and J gave up 6 bases, with 15 bases separating them. The CDR3 has 15 residues. Germline V gene lookup returns CDR1 SGHTA and CDR2 FQGNSA. CDR3 sequence: CASSLEALTKKTQYF. Here the CDR3 DNA reads TGTGCCAGCAGCTTAGAGGCACTGACAAAAAAGACCCAGTACTTC.

This clonotype has more than one count but fewer than ten. The chain is built from TRBV7-2 and TRBJ1-2, with D possibly TRBD1 on 6 matching bases. The CDR3 is 14 residues long. CDR1 is SGHTA and CDR2 is FQGNSA in the germline V gene. Deletions cut 5 bases from V and 12 bases from J, with 22 bases between. CDR3 residues: CASSPHREVRGDTF. The CDR3 DNA reads as TGTGCCAGCAGCCCCCACAGGGAGGTACGAGGCGACACCTTC.

This rearrangement joins TRBV24-1 to TRBJ2-2, with D perhaps TRBD2 (5 bases). The CDR3 contains 13 residues. Between the trimmed V and J ends, which lost 7 bases and 4 bases, there was a span of 9 bases. Germline loops: CDR1 KGHDR, CDR2 SFDVKD. This CDR3 reads CATRDSSTGELFF. CDR3 coding DNA: TGTGCCACCAGGGACTCATCCACCGGGGAGCTGTTTTTT.

The rearrangement uses TRBV5-6 and TRBJ2-1, with 7 bases lining up with TRBD2. The germline gives CDR1 SGHDT, CDR2 YYEEEE. Germline trimming cut 0 bases from V and 0 bases from J; bases unmatched to any gene: 6. The CDR3 extends over 17 amino acids. The CDR3 spells CASSLVLAANSYNEQFF. The CDR3 coding sequence is TGTGCCAGCAGCTTGGTCCTAGCGGCTAACTCCTACAATGAGCAGTTCTTC.

This clonotype has a count of ten or more. This chain joins TRBV28 and TRBJ2-5, with 8 bases aligning to TRBD2. Germline V gene lookup returns CDR1 MDHEN and CDR2 SYDVKM. J lost 1 base, V lost 6 bases, and 4 bases had no gene match. The CDR3 extends over 14 amino acids. CDR3 amino acids: CASRPGLAQETQYF. CDR3 coding DNA: TGTGCCAGCAGACCAGGACTAGCCCAAGAGACCCAGTACTTC.

The sample holds a few counts of this clonotype. The junction does not match germline at one end; this may be a read error. This sequence joins TRBV20-1 and TRBJ1-1; 11 nucleotides agree with TRBD1. CDR1 is DFQATT and CDR2 is SNEGSKA in the germline V gene (reference sequence). The CDR3 contains 15 residues. The DNA of the CDR3 is TGCAATGCTAGAACTCGGACAGGGGGCAACACTGAAGCTTTCTTT. Amino acid sequence: CNARTRTGGNTEAFF.

In this sample, this clonotype turned up a few times. V is TRBV20-1 and J is TRBJ2-7; TRBD1 matches at 9 bases. This CDR3 is 16 amino acids long. V lost 0 bases to trimming and J lost 0 bases; unmatched junction nucleotides: 6. The germline gives CDR1 DFQATT, CDR2 SNEGSKA (reference sequence). The CDR3 coding sequence is TGCAGTGCTAGAGATCAGGGACAGGGCCGCTCCTACGAGCAGTACTTC. This sequence encodes CSARDQGQGRSYEQYF.

The chain carries TRBV6-6 and TRBJ1-1; D is undetermined. The CDR3 totals 12 residues. Germline CDR1 MNHNY, CDR2 SVGAGI (reference sequence). Trimming stripped 2 bases from V and 8 bases from J, with 9 bases between. This chain's CDR3 is CASSYGMGEAFF. Written as DNA, the CDR3 is TGTGCCAGCAGTTACGGGATGGGCGAAGCTTTCTTT.

This clonotype was observed a handful of times. The rearrangement uses TRBV5-1 and TRBJ2-2; 10 bases align to TRBD2. The CDR3 sequence is 16 residues long. Trimming cost V 4 bases and J 1 base; bases outside gene matches: 4. Germline assignment: CDR1 SGHRS and CDR2 YFSETQ. The CDR3 protein is CASSILAGVNTGELFF. The DNA for the CDR3 is TGCGCCAGCAGCATTCTAGCGGGGGTGAACACCGGGGAGCTGTTTTTT.